One and the same sample provided the 22 T cell receptor beta chains below, sequenced in a study of cytotoxic CD8 clonotypes in ibrutinib-treated CLL. TCRdb keeps only in-frame clones here, not all; method: immunoSEQ multiplex PCR. The sample carries tens of thousands of clones, approximately 67% recorded once. This material consisted of PBMCs, taken at disease progression, from a patient treated with ibrutinib. These receptors all stem from a human donor with chronic lymphocytic leukemia.

The V gene is TRBV29-1, the J gene TRBJ1-2; 9 nucleotides agree with TRBD1. Germline V gene data show CDR1 as SQVTM and CDR2 as ANQGSEA. With V trimmed by 1 base and J by 4 bases, 1 base remained unmatched. The CDR3 spans 13 residues. The CDR3 is CSVEGQGGYGYTF. CDR3 bases: TGCAGCGTTGAAGGACAGGGGGGCTATGGCTACACCTTC.

The chain joins TRBV4-1 to TRBJ2-1; possibly TRBD2 for D (5 bases). Trimming removed 1 base from V and 3 bases from J, with 7 bases in between. CDR3 length: 14 amino acids. Germline CDR1 and CDR2: MGHRA and YSYEKL. CDR3 bases: TGCGCCAGCAGCCAAGCTCGGGGCTACAATGAGCAGTTCTTC. Its translation: CASSQARGYNEQFF.

V gene TRBV6-1 combines with J gene TRBJ2-7; D ambiguous. The V end was cut by 10 bases, the J end by 0 bases, with 10 bases between. Germline CDR1 MNHNS, CDR2 SASEGT. CDR3 length: 12 residues. As DNA, the CDR3 is TGTGCCACCTCCGGGTTCTCCTACGAGCAGTACTTC. Its protein is CATSGFSYEQYF.

This rearrangement joins TRBV30 to TRBJ1-2; the D is unclear. Per the germline V gene, CDR1 is GTSNPN and CDR2 is SVGIG (reference sequence). The CDR3 spans 13 residues. Between the trimmed V and J ends, which lost 0 bases and 3 bases, there was a span of 8 bases. Here the CDR3 reads CAWSVQRYYGYTF. The CDR3, as DNA: TGTGCCTGGAGTGTACAGAGGTACTATGGCTACACCTTC.

In its sample, this clone was seen a few times. CDR3 nucleotide sequence: TGTGCCAGCTTTTTGGGAGTAAACACTGAAGCTTTCTTT. Its protein is CASFLGVNTEAFF. The V gene is TRBV5-6, the J gene TRBJ1-1; D is unresolved. With 7 bases removed from V and 2 bases from J, the gap between germline ends came to 12 bases. The CDR3 loop spans 13 amino acids. Germline CDR1 is SGHDT and CDR2 is YYEEEE. The full variable domain, with the rest looked up from reference TRBV5-6 and TRBJ1-1, is DAGVTQSPTHLIKTRGQQVTLRCSPKSGHDTVSWYQQALGQGPQFIFQYYEEEERQRGNFPDRFSGHQFPNYSSELNVNALLLGDSALYLCASFLGVNTEAFFGQGTRLTVV.

The V gene is TRBV27, the J gene TRBJ1-1; TRBD1 matches at 7 bases. Germline lookup yields CDR1 MNHEY and CDR2 SMNVEV (reference sequence). This CDR3 has 16 residues. V lost 2 bases and J lost 1; bases outside the gene matches: 7. DNA for the CDR3: TGTGCCAGCAGTTTACGGGACAGACCATCGAACACTGAAGCTTTCTTT. This translates into CASSLRDRPSNTEAFF.

V and J are TRBV6-5 and TRBJ1-6; D not certain. V was cut by 0 bases and J by 4 bases, with 7 bases left in between. Looked up from germline, CDR1 is MNHEY and CDR2 is SVGAGI. CDR3 length: 15 amino acids. The CDR3 DNA follows: TGTGCCAGCAGTTACTCGCGACTGTATAATTCACCCCTCCACTTT. Amino acids: CASSYSRLYNSPLHF.

The chain has TRBV5-1 and TRBJ1-4, with 10 positions matching TRBD1. The CDR3 is 14 residues long. Germline V lookup: CDR1 SGHRS, CDR2 YFSETQ. With 4 bases clipped from V and 8 bases from J, the junction kept 5 bases outside the gene matches. The CDR3 DNA is TGCGCCAGCAGCCCGGGACAGGGGAAAGAAAAACTGTTTTTT. This sequence encodes CASSPGQGKEKLFF.

The chain uses TRBV2 and TRBJ1-1; D not resolved. Between the trimmed V and J ends, which lost 9 bases and 4 bases, there was a span of 18 bases. Germline CDR1 reads SNHLY; CDR2 reads FYNNEI. The CDR3 consists of 14 residues. This chain's CDR3 is CASTPRGGSTEAFF. CDR3 nucleotides: TGTGCCAGTACCCCGAGAGGAGGGTCCACTGAAGCTTTCTTT.

This clone was observed a single time. This chain joins TRBV5-4 and TRBJ1-2; 7 positions agree with TRBD1. Trimming cost V 5 bases and J 6 bases; bases outside gene matches: 10. CDR3 length equals 14 residues. CDR1 and CDR2 (germline): SGHNT, YYREEE (reference sequence). CDR3 sequence reads: CASRLGQALHGYTF. The CDR3 DNA reads as TGTGCCAGCAGACTCGGACAGGCTTTACATGGCTACACCTTC.

This chain joins TRBV19 and TRBJ2-5; 10 bases map to TRBD2. This CDR3 is 14 amino acids long. With 5 bases clipped from V and 3 bases from J, the junction kept 3 bases outside the gene matches. Germline CDR1 reads LNHDA; CDR2 reads SQIVND (reference sequence). CDR3 loop: CASSYGLAEETQYF. The CDR3 DNA sequence: TGTGCCAGTAGTTATGGACTAGCGGAAGAGACCCAGTACTTC.

A few counts support this clone. In nucleotides, the CDR3 is TGTGCCAGCAGCCGAGGTGGGGGAAGCTCCTACGAGCAGTACTTC. Translation gives CASSRGGGSSYEQYF. The rearrangement uses TRBV7-6 and TRBJ2-7; D may match TRBD1 or TRBD2 (5 bases each). The germline gives CDR1 SGHVS, CDR2 FNYEAQ. This CDR3 has 15 amino acids. The germline V and J ends were trimmed by 5 bases and 0 bases, with 14 bases remaining between them.

In nucleotides, the CDR3 is TGTGCCAGCAGCGTAGCCCCAGGCGAGAACACTGAAGCTTTCTTT. Translating it yields CASSVAPGENTEAFF. The chain uses TRBV9 and TRBJ1-1; D remains ambiguous. The germline V and J ends were trimmed by 0 bases and 1 base, with 10 bases remaining between them. CDR3 size: 15 residues. CDR1 SGDLS and CDR2 YYNGEE come from the germline V gene.

The chain couples TRBV9 to TRBJ2-7; no clear D gene. V lost 2 bases and J lost 1, with 13 bases in between. Germline V CDR1 and CDR2: SGDLS, YYNGEE. This CDR3 region has 15 residues. Written as DNA, the CDR3 is TGTGCCAGCAGCGTTTCCCAGAGTGGGTCCTACGAGCAGTACTTC. Translating it yields CASSVSQSGSYEQYF.

V usage is TRBV6-6 and J usage is TRBJ2-7, with TRBD1 identical over 8 bases. CDR1 and CDR2 from the germline V gene are MNHNY and SVGAGI (reference sequence). The CDR3 loop spans 14 amino acids. With V trimmed by 7 bases and J by 2 bases, 7 bases remained unmatched. The CDR3 DNA is TGTGCCAGCACTCCCCGGGACAGGCCCTACGAGCAGTACTTC. Amino acids: CASTPRDRPYEQYF.

This clone was seen a handful of times. This rearrangement joins TRBV5-4 to TRBJ1-1; D not certain. The CDR3 is made up of 14 amino acids. Germline V CDR1 and CDR2: SGHNT, YYREEE (reference sequence). V lost 7 bases and J 1 base, leaving 14 bases between the germline ends. The CDR3 reads CASFPGRSNTEAFF. The CDR3 coding sequence is TGTGCCAGCTTCCCGGGTAGGTCGAACACTGAAGCTTTCTTT.

The genes are TRBV6-6 and TRBJ1-1; 8 positions agree with TRBD1. V shed 7 bases and J 6 bases; nucleotides not matched to a gene: 4. Per the germline V gene, CDR1 is MNHNY and CDR2 is SVGAGI (reference sequence). This CDR3 contains 12 residues. The CDR3 protein is CASTQTGAEAFF. The CDR3 nucleotides read TGTGCCAGCACCCAGACAGGGGCTGAAGCTTTCTTT.

CDR3 DNA sequence: TGTGCCAGCAGTTTAAGTTTGACGGCTGAAGCTTTCTTT. Translating it yields CASSLSLTAEAFF. J is TRBJ1-1 and V is TRBV27; no definite D call. Germline V gene sequence: CDR1 MNHEY, CDR2 SMNVEV (reference sequence). The CDR3 totals 13 residues. V lost 2 bases, J lost 6 bases, and 10 bases lay in between.

The chain carries TRBV5-6 and TRBJ1-2; 9 positions agree with TRBD1. This CDR3 spans 13 amino acids. Germline CDR1 and CDR2: SGHDT and YYEEEE. Trimming removed 0 bases from V and 8 bases from J; junction bases left unmatched: 2. The CDR3 region is CASSLETGGGYTF. In nucleotides, the CDR3 is TGTGCCAGCAGCTTGGAGACAGGGGGAGGCTACACCTTC. The full variable domain, completed using reference TRBV5-6 and TRBJ1-2, is DAGVTQSPTHLIKTRGQQVTLRCSPKSGHDTVSWYQQALGQGPQFIFQYYEEEERQRGNFPDRFSGHQFPNYSSELNVNALLLGDSALYLCASSLETGGGYTFGSGTRLTVV.

This clone was detected a few times. The chain carries TRBV11-2 and TRBJ2-1, with D possibly called TRBD1 or TRBD2 (5 bases each). Germline CDR1 SGHAT, CDR2 FQNNGV. Trimming took off 2 bases at V and 8 bases at J, with 13 bases between the two ends. CDR3 size: 14 residues. CDR3 amino acids: CASSLSWGSDEQFF. The CDR3 coding sequence is TGTGCCAGCAGCTTATCGTGGGGGTCCGATGAGCAGTTCTTC.

The chain is built from TRBV18 and TRBJ1-4; TRBD1 might be the D (6 bases). The germline V and J ends were trimmed by 6 bases and 4 bases, with 15 bases remaining between them. CDR3 length: 15 residues. Germline CDR1 KGHSH, CDR2 LQKENI. This CDR3 is CASSRQASLNEKLFF. The CDR3, as DNA: TGTGCCAGCTCGCGACAGGCTTCCCTTAATGAAAAACTGTTTTTT.

This clone was found a few times. Other DNA sequences from this sample encode an identical CDR3 as well. This sequence joins TRBV7-9 and TRBJ1-1; 10 bases align to TRBD1. Trimming took 3 bases from V and 5 from J; bases not matched to a gene: 9. This CDR3 spans 16 amino acids. The germline V gene encodes CDR1 SEHNR and CDR2 FQNEAQ (reference sequence). CDR3 region: CASSFGDRGRGTEAFF. CDR3 nucleotides: TGTGCCAGCAGCTTTGGCGACAGGGGGCGCGGGACTGAAGCTTTCTTT.